Sequencing of this TCR beta chain was carried out in a study of T-cell reconstitution after alpha-beta-depleted transplantation in children. This clonotype has at least ten counts. The V and J ends lost 7 bases and 6 bases respectively, with 16 bases between them. This CDR3 spans 14 amino acids. The V gene's germline CDR1 is LNHDA and CDR2 SQIVND (reference sequence). Using unique molecular identifiers, the investigators prepared the TCRbeta library. TCRdb independently ran MiXCR on the PCR reads; one entry per CDR3 protein. The sample includes approximately 240,000 distinct CDR3 sequences, roughly a tenth of them seen just once.

The sequencing used PBMCs from the stem cell graft donor, collected from the stem cell graft. V is TRBV19 and J is TRBJ1-3; D gene ambiguous. This clonotype originated in a human donor who donated a stem cell graft to a child with acute lymphoblastic leukemia. In DNA form, the CDR3 reads TGTGCCAGTAATTGGAGGGATCGAGAAAACACCATATATTTT. It yields the protein CASNWRDRENTIYF.